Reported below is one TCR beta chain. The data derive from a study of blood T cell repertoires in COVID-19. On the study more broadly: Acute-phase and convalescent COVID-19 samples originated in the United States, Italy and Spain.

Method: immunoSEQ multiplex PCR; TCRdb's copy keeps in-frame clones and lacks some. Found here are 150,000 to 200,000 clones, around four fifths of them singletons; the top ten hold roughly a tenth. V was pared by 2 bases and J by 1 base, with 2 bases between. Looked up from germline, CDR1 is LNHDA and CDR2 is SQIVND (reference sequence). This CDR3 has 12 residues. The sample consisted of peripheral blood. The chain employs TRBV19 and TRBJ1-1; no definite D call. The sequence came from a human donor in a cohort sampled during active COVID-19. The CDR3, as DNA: TGTGCCAGTAGTATACGGAACACTGAAGCTTTCTTT. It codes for CASSIRNTEAFF. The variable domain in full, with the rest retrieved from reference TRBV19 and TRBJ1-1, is DGGITQSPKYLFRKEGQNVTLSCEQNLNHDAMYWYRQDPGQGLRLIYYSQIVNDFQKGDIAEGYSVSREKKESFPLTVTSAQKNPTAFYLCASSIRNTEAFFGQGTRLTVV.